This T cell receptor (beta chain) was sequenced for a study of CXCR3-negative and CXCR3-positive naive CD8 T cells. Study-level results: CXCR3-positive naive cells carried more hydrophobic TRB CDR3s than CXCR3-negative naive cells did. In both naive subsets diversity was comparably high, whereas memory CD8+ cells showed much lower diversity. The TRBV-TRBJ usage of naive CXCR3-negative and CXCR3-positive cells was similar, but that of memory cells differed.

The germline V gene encodes CDR1 MRHNA and CDR2 SNTAGT. The CDR3 consists of 14 residues. The TRB cDNA libraries were prepared by 5' RACE with UMI labels. From its re-call of the 5' RACE reads, TCRdb lists each CDR3 protein once, without DNA. This sample lists tens of thousands of distinct CDR3 sequences; its ten largest clones have 0.9% to 1.2%. Subsets of CD8+ T cells were each sorted in triplicate at 300,000 cells apiece. Turning to this clonotype: No antigen is known for it.

This receptor was obtained from a human donor in good health. Some clones in this sample may be carry-over from other donors' samples. The genes are TRBV6-4 and TRBJ1-1. The sample was naive CXCR3- CD8+ T cells from blood. Subset given: CD45RO-CCR7+CD27+CD95- naive CD8+ T cells lacking CXCR3 (TNR3-). The CDR3 reads CVSRPASANTEAFF.